Listed below are T cell receptor beta chains from one sample, sequenced in a study of human T cells and chemical hapten exposure. TCRdb independently ran MiXCR on the RACE reads; one entry per CDR3 protein. The data hold roughly 380,000 distinct CDR3 sequences, with about 6% observed a single time. Sequences were derived from whole blood, sampled in connection with sensitization to the hapten diphenylcyclopropenone (DPC). The receptor source for this set is a woman aged 18-29 years with alopecia areata. Some clones in this sample may be carry-over from other donors' samples. The CDR3 runs from the conserved cysteine through the conserved F or W. D genes are given only for firm matches. A row's size may be missing; if present it is once, few, many or a size class.

>14|TRBV13|TRBJ2-7|NA|few
TGTGCCAGCAGCTTAAGACAGTTCACCTACGAGCAGTACTTC
CASSLRQFTYEQYF
>21|TRBV6-2/TRBV6-3|TRBJ2-3|TRBD2|NA
TGTGCCAGCAGTTACCGAATAAACGGACTAGCGACCGAACCGAACACAGATACGCAGTATTTT
CASSYRINGLATEPNTDTQYF
>14|TRBV9|TRBJ2-2|NA|many
TGTGCCAGCAGCGTAGTTAGCAGCGGCGGGGAGCTGTTTTTT
CASSVVSSGGELFF
>14|TRBV2|TRBJ1-4|NA|NA
TGTGCCAGCAGTGGCCTGGCAACTAATGAAAAACTGTTTTTT
CASSGLATNEKLFF
>14|TRBV5-4|TRBJ2-2|NA|few
TGTGCCAGCAGCTCGTTAAGAGGAACCGGGGAGCTGTTTTTT
CASSSLRGTGELFF
>14|TRBV10-3|TRBJ1-6|NA|many
TGTGCCATCACGGGCAGCTCCTATAATTCACCCCTCCACTTT
CAITGSSYNSPLHF
>13|TRBV14|TRBJ2-1|NA|NA
TGTGCCAGCAGCCAAGGGACCTACAATGAGCAGTTCTTC
CASSQGTYNEQFF
>14|TRBV20-1|TRBJ2-3|NA|many
TGCAGTGCTCAAACGGGACAAATCACAGATACGCAGTATTTT
CSAQTGQITDTQYF
>17|TRBV27|TRBJ2-6|NA|NA
TGTGCCAGCAGTTTTGGGGGCCTAGGAACTGGGGCCAACGTCCTGACTTTC
CASSFGGLGTGANVLTF
>15|TRBV7-2|TRBJ1-2|NA|few
TGTGCCAGCAGGATAGGTCAGGGGATCGGCTATGGCTACACCTTC
CASRIGQGIGYGYTF
>16|TRBV18|TRBJ1-1|NA|many
TGTGCCAGCTCACCAAGGGAATTGAACATGAACACTGAAGCTTTCTTT
CASSPRELNMNTEAFF
>22|TRBV11-2|TRBJ2-6|TRBD1|few
TGTGCCAGCAGCTTAGGATATCCGGCAGGGGGCCTCCTCCACTCTGGGGCCAACGTCCTGACTTTC
CASSLGYPAGGLLHSGANVLTF
>16|TRBV3-1|TRBJ2-2|NA|once
TGTGCCAGCAGCCAATGGTGGGCCTCGGAGACCGGGGAGCTGTTTTTT
CASSQWWASETGELFF
>14|TRBV20-1|TRBJ1-5|NA|few
TGCAGTGCTAACTTAGGGTCACGCAATCAGCCCCAGCATTTT
CSANLGSRNQPQHF
>17|TRBV6-2/TRBV6-3|TRBJ1-5|NA|many
TGTGCCAGCAGTCTACAAAAGGAGGGCAGGTTCTATCAGCCCCAGCATTTT
CASSLQKEGRFYQPQHF
>14|TRBV5-1|TRBJ2-2|NA|many
TGCGCCAGCATCGGGTCGGCGAACACCGGGGAGCTGTTTTTT
CASIGSANTGELFF
>12|TRBV7-2|TRBJ2-3|NA|many
TGTGCCAGCAGCCGGGACACAGATACGCAGTATTTT
CASSRDTDTQYF
>16|TRBV5-4|TRBJ2-3|TRBD2|few
TGTGCCAGCAGCGAAGTGGGGCGGGGGGGCCAGGATACGCAGTATTTT
CASSEVGRGGQDTQYF
>13|TRBV29-1|TRBJ2-3|NA|NA
TGCAGCGTTGAGGTCCCTAGCACAGATACGCAGTATTTT
CSVEVPSTDTQYF
>16|TRBV4-3|TRBJ2-7|NA|many
TGCGCCAGCAGCCAAGATAGTACCGGGACGGGCTACGAGCAGTACTTC
CASSQDSTGTGYEQYF
>15|TRBV3-1|TRBJ1-2|NA|NA
TGTGCCAGCAGCCAAGGCGGTGTACAGAACTATGGCTACACCTTC
CASSQGGVQNYGYTF
>15|TRBV29-1|TRBJ2-3|NA|many
TGCAGCGTTGCCGGGGGGCAGAAAGTGACAGATACGCAGTATTTT
CSVAGGQKVTDTQYF
>17|TRBV4-1|TRBJ1-5|NA|many
TGCGCCAGCAGCCAAGAAAACAGGAACTTTAGCAATCAGCCCCAGCATTTT
CASSQENRNFSNQPQHF
>15|TRBV20-1|TRBJ1-2|NA|many
TGCAGTGCTTCCCGGACAGCCTCCCCCCTCTATGGCTACACCTTC
CSASRTASPLYGYTF
>15|TRBV13|TRBJ2-3|TRBD2|NA
TGTGCCAGCAGCTTGTTCAGCGGGGGGGTAGATACGCAGTATTTT
CASSLFSGGVDTQYF
>14|TRBV6-6|TRBJ2-1|NA|few
TGTGCCAGCAGTTACTCGAGCCGAAGCAATGAGCAGTTCTTC
CASSYSSRSNEQFF
>16|TRBV5-1|TRBJ2-3|NA|few
TGCGCCAGCAGCTCCTACGGGCAGATAGTCACAGATACGCAGTATTTT
CASSSYGQIVTDTQYF
>17|TRBV18|TRBJ2-6|NA|few
TGTGCCAGCTCACCACGGGACGCCGGACCTGGGGCCAACGTCCTGACTTTC
CASSPRDAGPGANVLTF
>16|TRBV23-1|TRBJ1-2|NA|NA
TGCGCCAGCAGTCAATCGGGCCCTGGGAAGAACTATGGCTACACCTTC
CASSQSGPGKNYGYTF
>17|TRBV12-3/TRBV12-4|TRBJ2-3|TRBD2|NA
TGTGCCAGCAGTTCGCCCCCTAGCGGGGGGGCCGGAGATACGCAGTATTTT
CASSSPPSGGAGDTQYF
>14|TRBV12-3/TRBV12-4|TRBJ2-7|NA|NA
TGTGCCAGCAGTCGGACAGGGACTACTTACGAGCAGTACTTC
CASSRTGTTYEQYF
>13|TRBV6-6|TRBJ1-4|NA|NA
TGTGCCAGCAGTTACCGGAGTAATGAAAAACTGTTTTTT
CASSYRSNEKLFF
>13|TRBV20-1|TRBJ1-5|NA|few
TGCAGTGCTAGTTACATGAGGGATCAGCCCCAGCATTTT
CSASYMRDQPQHF
>13|TRBV3-1|TRBJ1-5|NA|NA
TGTGCCAGCAGTCCCGACATCGATCAGCCCCAGCATTTT
CASSPDIDQPQHF
>15|TRBV7-2|TRBJ1-5|TRBD1|NA
TGTACCAGCAGCTTGGGACAGGGAGGCAATCAGCCCCAGCATTTT
CTSSLGQGGNQPQHF
>11|TRBV6-2/TRBV6-3|TRBJ1-2|NA|many
TGTGCCAGCGGACAGAACTATGGCTACACCTTC
CASGQNYGYTF
>13|TRBV6-5|TRBJ1-1|NA|many
TGTGCCAGCAAGCGGGGGCGAGACACTGAAGCTTTCTTT
CASKRGRDTEAFF
>14|TRBV6-2/TRBV6-3|TRBJ1-5|NA|NA
TGTGCCAGCAGTTACGGTTCAGATGATCAGCCCCAGCATTTT
CASSYGSDDQPQHF
>16|TRBV12-3/TRBV12-4|TRBJ2-7|TRBD1|many
TGTGCCAGCAGTCCGCGACAGGGGGAAATATCCTACGAGCAGTACTTC
CASSPRQGEISYEQYF
>20|TRBV4-3|TRBJ2-1|TRBD2|few
TGCGCCAGCAGCCAAGATCTTCCTGAGACTAGCGGGGGTTCCTACAATGAGCAGTTCTTC
CASSQDLPETSGGSYNEQFF
>17|TRBV6-6|TRBJ1-6|TRBD1|many
TGTGCCAGCAGTCCAGCCCTCACAGGGGCGGGAAATTCACCCCTCCACTTT
CASSPALTGAGNSPLHF
>18|TRBV23-1|TRBJ1-4|TRBD1|many
TGCGCCAGCAGTCGACTACTGGACAGGGGGCCGACTAATGAAAAACTGTTTTTT
CASSRLLDRGPTNEKLFF
>13|TRBV10-3|TRBJ2-3|NA|NA
TGTGCCATCACGGGGCGGGGCACAGATACGCAGTATTTT
CAITGRGTDTQYF
>15|TRBV6-6|TRBJ2-2|NA|NA
TGTGCCAGCAGTTACGTTACAGACTACACCGGGGAGCTGTTTTTT
CASSYVTDYTGELFF
>15|TRBV9|TRBJ1-4|NA|few
TGTGCCAGCAGCGTCACAAGGGGGGCATCAGAAAAACTGTTTTTT
CASSVTRGASEKLFF
>16|TRBV12-2|TRBJ2-6|NA|few
TGTGCAAGTCGCTCACAGGTTCTTGGAGGGGCCAACGTCCTGACTTTC
CASRSQVLGGANVLTF
>14|TRBV20-1|TRBJ2-6|NA|few
TGCAGTGCTCATACAACATCTGGGGCCAACGTCCTGACTTTC
CSAHTTSGANVLTF
>11|TRBV10-3|TRBJ2-7|NA|NA
TGTGCCATCGGGGAGACCTACGAGCAGTACTTC
CAIGETYEQYF
>14|TRBV14|TRBJ2-6|NA|many
TGTGCCAGCAGCCAAGGTGGCGGGGCCAACGTCCTGACTTTC
CASSQGGGANVLTF
>13|TRBV3-1|TRBJ2-7|NA|many
TGTGCCAGCAGCCAAGGTCGGGGATACGAGCAGTACTTC
CASSQGRGYEQYF
>13|TRBV2|TRBJ1-3|NA|few
TGTGCCAGCGGATACGGGGCTGGAAACACCATATATTTT
CASGYGAGNTIYF
>16|TRBV12-3/TRBV12-4|TRBJ2-7|TRBD2|many
TGTGCCAGCAGTTTTCCGGCTAGCGGGAGGACCTACGAGCAGTACTTC
CASSFPASGRTYEQYF
>16|TRBV5-5|TRBJ1-6|TRBD1|few
TGTGCCAGCAGCCCGCGGACAGGGGGCGGTAGTTCACCCCTCCACTTT
CASSPRTGGGSSPLHF